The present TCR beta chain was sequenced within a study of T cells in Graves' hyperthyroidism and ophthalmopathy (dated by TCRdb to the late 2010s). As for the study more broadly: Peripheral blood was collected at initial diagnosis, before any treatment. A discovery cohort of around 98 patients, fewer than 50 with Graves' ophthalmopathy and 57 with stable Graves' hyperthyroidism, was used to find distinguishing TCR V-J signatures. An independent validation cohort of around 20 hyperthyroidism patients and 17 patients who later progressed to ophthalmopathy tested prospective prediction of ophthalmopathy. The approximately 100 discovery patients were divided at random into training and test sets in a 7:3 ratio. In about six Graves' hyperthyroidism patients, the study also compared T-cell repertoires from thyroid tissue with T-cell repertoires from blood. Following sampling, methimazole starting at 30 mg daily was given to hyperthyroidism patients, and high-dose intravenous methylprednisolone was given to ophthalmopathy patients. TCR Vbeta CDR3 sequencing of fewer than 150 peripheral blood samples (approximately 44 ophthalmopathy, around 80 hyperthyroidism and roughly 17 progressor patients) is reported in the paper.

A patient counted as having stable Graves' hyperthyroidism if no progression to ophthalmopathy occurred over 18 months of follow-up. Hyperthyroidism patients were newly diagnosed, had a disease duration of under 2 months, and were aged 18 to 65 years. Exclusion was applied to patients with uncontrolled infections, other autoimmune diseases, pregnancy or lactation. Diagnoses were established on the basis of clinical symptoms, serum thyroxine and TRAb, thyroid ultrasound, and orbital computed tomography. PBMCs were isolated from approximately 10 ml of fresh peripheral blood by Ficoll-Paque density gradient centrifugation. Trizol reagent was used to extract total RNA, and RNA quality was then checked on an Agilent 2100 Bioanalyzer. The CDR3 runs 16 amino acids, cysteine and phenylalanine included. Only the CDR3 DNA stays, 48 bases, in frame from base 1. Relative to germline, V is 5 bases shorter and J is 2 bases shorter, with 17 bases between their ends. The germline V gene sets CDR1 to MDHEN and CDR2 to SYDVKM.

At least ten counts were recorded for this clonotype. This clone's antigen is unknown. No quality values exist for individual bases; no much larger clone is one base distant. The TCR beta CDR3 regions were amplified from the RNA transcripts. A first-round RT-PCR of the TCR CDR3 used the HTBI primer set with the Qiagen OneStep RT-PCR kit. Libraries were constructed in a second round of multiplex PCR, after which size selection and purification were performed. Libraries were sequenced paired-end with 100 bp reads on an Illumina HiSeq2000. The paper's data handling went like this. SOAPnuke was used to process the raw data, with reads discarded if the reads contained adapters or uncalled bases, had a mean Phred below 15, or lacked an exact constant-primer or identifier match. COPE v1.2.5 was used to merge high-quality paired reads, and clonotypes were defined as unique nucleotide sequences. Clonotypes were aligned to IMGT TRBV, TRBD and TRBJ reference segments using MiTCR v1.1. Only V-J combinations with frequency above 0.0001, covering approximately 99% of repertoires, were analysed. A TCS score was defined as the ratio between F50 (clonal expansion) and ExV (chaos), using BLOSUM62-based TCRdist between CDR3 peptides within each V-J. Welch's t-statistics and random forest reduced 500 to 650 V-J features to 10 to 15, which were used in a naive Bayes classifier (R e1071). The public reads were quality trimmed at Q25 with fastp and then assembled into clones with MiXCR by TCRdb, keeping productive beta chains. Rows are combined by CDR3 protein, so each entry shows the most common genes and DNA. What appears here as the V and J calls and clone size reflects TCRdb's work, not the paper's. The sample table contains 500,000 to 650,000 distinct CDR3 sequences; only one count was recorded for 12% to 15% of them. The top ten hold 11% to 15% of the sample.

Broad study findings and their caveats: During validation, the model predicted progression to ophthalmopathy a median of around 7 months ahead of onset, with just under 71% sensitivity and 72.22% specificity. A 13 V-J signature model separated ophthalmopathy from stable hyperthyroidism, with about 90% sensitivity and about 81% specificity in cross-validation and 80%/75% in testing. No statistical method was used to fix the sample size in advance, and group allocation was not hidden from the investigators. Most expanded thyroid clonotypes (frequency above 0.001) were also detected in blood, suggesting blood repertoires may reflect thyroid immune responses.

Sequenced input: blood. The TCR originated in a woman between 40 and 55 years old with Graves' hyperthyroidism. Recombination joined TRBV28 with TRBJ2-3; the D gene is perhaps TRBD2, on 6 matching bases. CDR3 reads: CASSPAWEDYTDTQYF. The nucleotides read TGTGCCAGCAGTCCCGCGTGGGAGGACTACACAGATACGCAGTATTTT. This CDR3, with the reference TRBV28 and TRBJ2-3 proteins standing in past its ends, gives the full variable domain DVKVTQSSRYLVKRTGEKVFLECVQDMDHENMFWYRQDPGLGLRLIYFSYDVKMKEKGDIPEGYSVSREKKERFSLILESASTNQTSMYLCASSPAWEDYTDTQYFGPGTRLTVL.